Sequencing of this T cell receptor (beta chain) was carried out in a study of blood T cell repertoires in COVID-19. Across the whole study: COVID-19 samples, acute and convalescent, were from the United States, Italy and Spain. PBMCs, B-cell-depleted T cells, or T cells provided the cDNA or gDNA that made up the material.

Per the original methods: The assay estimated nucleated cells by amplifying reference gene primers. TCRdb keeps only in-frame clones here, not all; method: immunoSEQ multiplex PCR. From that table come the V and J calls and clone size; the DNA was used to work out D and trimming. The sample includes about 300,000 clones, about nine tenths of them seen just once. The CDR3 spans 15 residues. Germline V gives CDR1 MNHEY, CDR2 SVGEGT. Trimming cost V 5 bases and J 2 bases, with 16 bases left between them. The sequencing sample was made of peripheral blood. This chain connects TRBV6-2 or TRBV6-3 to TRBJ2-7; D possibly corresponds to TRBD2 (6 bases). This clonotype originated in a woman in her 30s who had recovered from COVID-19. CDR3 bases: TGTGCCAGCAGTGGAGGTTCGGACTACCCCTACGAGCAGTACTTC. As protein: CASSGGSDYPYEQYF.